These 30 T cell receptor beta chains share one sample of origin, sequenced in a study of T cells in narcolepsy. Only in-frame clones appear in the TCRdb table, and some are missing; sequencing was by immunoSEQ multiplex PCR. The repertoire holds tens of thousands of clones, around 80% seen once, with over 1% in the top ten. Sequences were obtained from CD45RA- memory CD4+ T cells from PBMCs. Every receptor here comes from a human donor with narcolepsy.

This clone was counted once. V gene TRBV6-5 combines with J gene TRBJ1-1, with 8 bases that match TRBD1. Looked up from germline, CDR1 is MNHEY and CDR2 is SVGAGI. V shed 6 bases, J shed 0 bases, and the junction held 6 bases outside the gene matches. CDR3 length: 15 amino acids. CDR3 residues: CASRGQVHLNTEAFF. Here the CDR3 DNA reads TGTGCCAGCAGGGGACAGGTCCACCTGAACACTGAAGCTTTCTTT.

The chain carries TRBV5-1 and TRBJ1-4; D not certain. Germline assignment: CDR1 SGHRS and CDR2 YFSETQ. The CDR3 loop spans 14 amino acids. Deletions cut 0 bases from V and 5 bases from J, with 8 bases between. CDR3: CASSLAIGNEKLFF. In DNA form, the CDR3 reads TGCGCCAGCAGCTTGGCCATAGGGAATGAAAAACTGTTTTTT.

V and J are TRBV6-5 and TRBJ2-7; 8 bases line up with TRBD1. The trim removed 6 bases at V and 0 bases at J, leaving 7 bases unmatched. The CDR3 has 15 amino acids. Germline-derived CDR1 and CDR2 are MNHEY and SVGAGI. In nucleotides, the CDR3 is TGTGCCAGCAGAGGCTCGGGACAGGTCTCCTACGAGCAGTACTTC. Residues: CASRGSGQVSYEQYF.

The chain combines TRBV11-2 with TRBJ2-3, with TRBD1 matching over 7 bases. This CDR3 has 15 amino acids. J lost 3 bases, V lost 5 bases, and 8 bases had no gene match. CDR1 and CDR2 (germline): SGHAT, FQNNGV. CDR3 nucleotides: TGTGCCAGCAGCGGACCCGGACAGGTGACAGATACGCAGTATTTT. It translates to CASSGPGQVTDTQYF.

The chain has TRBV7-8 and TRBJ1-5; 7 bases match TRBD1. CDR3 size: 15 residues. Germline V gene lookup returns CDR1 SGHVS and CDR2 FQNEAQ. V shed 4 bases, J shed 9 bases, and the junction held 12 bases outside the gene matches. This CDR3 reads CASSSGQAPGGPQHF. The CDR3 DNA is TGTGCCAGCAGCTCCGGACAGGCTCCCGGGGGGCCCCAGCATTTT.

The rearrangement uses TRBV6-5 and TRBJ1-5; 7 positions match TRBD1. Germline V gene sequence: CDR1 MNHEY, CDR2 SVGAGI. Unmatched junction bases numbered 4, after V lost 3 bases and J lost 5 bases. CDR3 size: 14 residues. This CDR3 reads CASSYRQGDQPQHF. CDR3 DNA: TGTGCCAGCAGTTATCGACAGGGAGATCAGCCCCAGCATTTT.

V gene TRBV29-1 combines with J gene TRBJ2-3; D gene ambiguous. In germline, CDR1 is SQVTM, CDR2 ANQGSEA. The V end lost 7 bases, the J end lost 0 bases, and 14 bases lay between the germline ends. The CDR3 runs to 14 residues. The DNA for the CDR3 is TGCAGCGCCCGGACGGAATTTAGCACAGATACGCAGTATTTT. Translation: CSARTEFSTDTQYF.

This clone appeared a single time. The chain recombines TRBV4-1 with TRBJ2-1; perhaps TRBD2 as D (5 bases). The V gene lost 6 bases and the J gene lost 7 bases, with 13 bases spanning the gap. The length of the CDR3 is 13 residues. Germline lookup yields CDR1 MGHRA and CDR2 YSYEKL. The CDR3 nucleotides read TGCGCCAGCAGGTCCCCAAGGGAGAATGAGCAGTTCTTC. Protein product: CASRSPRENEQFF.

This clone was picked up one time. The rearrangement links TRBV7-2 to TRBJ1-5; D remains unclear. Per the germline V gene, CDR1 is SGHTA and CDR2 is FQGNSA. The CDR3 loop spans 15 amino acids. V lost 5 bases to trimming and J lost 1 base, with 12 bases between them. CDR3 in DNA: TGTGCCAGCAGCCCACAGCCCGGGAGCAATCAGCCCCAGCATTTT. It encodes CASSPQPGSNQPQHF.

This CDR3 reads CASSQLSGGAEETQYF. For the CDR3, the DNA is TGCGCCAGCAGCCAACTCAGCGGGGGGGCGGAAGAGACCCAGTACTTC. The gene calls are TRBV4-1 and TRBJ2-5, with 10 nucleotides matching TRBD2. After removal of 2 bases from V and 3 bases from J, the junction contained 6 bases not matched to a gene. Looked up from germline, CDR1 is MGHRA and CDR2 is YSYEKL. The CDR3 has 16 amino acids.

The chain carries TRBV6-5 and TRBJ2-7, with D unresolved. CDR1 is MNHEY and CDR2 is SVGAGI in the germline V gene. The CDR3 consists of 11 residues. V was shortened by 5 bases and J by 4 bases, with 6 bases between the two germline ends. CDR3 sequence: CASSEAYEQYF. CDR3 DNA sequence: TGTGCCAGCAGTGAAGCTTACGAGCAGTACTTC.

The chain joins TRBV7-2 to TRBJ2-3; possibly TRBD2 for D (5 bases). V lost 8 bases to trimming and J lost 8 bases, with 11 bases between them. Looked up from germline, CDR1 is SGHTA and CDR2 is FQGNSA. CDR3 length: 11 amino acids. Here the CDR3 DNA reads TGTGCCAGCGGGTCGGGGTTTACGCAGTATTTT. Translating it yields CASGSGFTQYF.

The V gene is TRBV7-2, the J gene TRBJ1-2; D unclear. Germline CDR1 reads SGHTA; CDR2 reads FQGNSA. Trimming stripped 4 bases from V and 4 bases from J, with 10 bases between. This CDR3 contains 13 residues. CDR3 region: CASSSIRIYGYTF. DNA for the CDR3: TGTGCCAGCAGCTCGATAAGGATCTATGGCTACACCTTC.

The genes are TRBV19 and TRBJ1-5; D remains ambiguous. The germline V gene encodes CDR1 LNHDA and CDR2 SQIVND (reference sequence). This CDR3 spans 13 amino acids. The V end lost 5 bases, the J end lost 12 bases, and 17 bases lay between the germline ends. The CDR3 region is CASSSRFEKGQHF. The CDR3 DNA reads TGTGCCAGTAGTTCCCGGTTCGAAAAGGGCCAGCATTTT.

The rearrangement joins TRBV6-5 to TRBJ2-5; 11 bases line up with TRBD2. The assigned J gene may be wrong: the sequence end matches TRBJ2-7 better. This CDR3 has 15 residues. Germline CDR1 is MNHEY and CDR2 is SVGAGI. This CDR3 reads CASSYTLAGGYEQYF. The CDR3 DNA reads as TGTGCCAGCAGTTACACGCTAGCGGGAGGATACGAGCAGTACTTC.

This clone appeared a few times. The rearrangement joins TRBV5-1 to TRBJ1-4; the D gene is possibly TRBD1 (5 bases). Germline loops: CDR1 SGHRS, CDR2 YFSETQ. The CDR3 runs to 14 residues. V was pared by 2 bases and J by 7 bases, with 12 bases between. The DNA of the CDR3 is TGCGCCAGCAGCTTAACAGGACTCCTTGAAAAACTGTTTTTT. This codes for CASSLTGLLEKLFF. Combining the CDR3 with reference TRBV5-1 and TRBJ1-4 gives the whole variable domain KAGVTQTPRYLIKTRGQQVTLSCSPISGHRSVSWYQQTPGQGLQFLFEYFSETQRNKGNFPGRFSGRQFSNSRSEMNVSTLELGDSALYLCASSLTGLLEKLFFGSGTQLSVL.

CDR3 DNA sequence: TGTGCCAGCAGCCAATCGGGGCAGCAAGAGACCCAGTACTTC. Translating gives CASSQSGQQETQYF. The chain uses TRBV7-9 and TRBJ2-5, with D perhaps being TRBD1 or TRBD2 (5 bases each). From germline, CDR1 is SEHNR and CDR2 FQNEAQ (reference sequence). This CDR3 spans 14 amino acids. V was cut by 5 bases and J by 2 bases, with 12 bases left in between.

V gene TRBV11-2 combines with J gene TRBJ2-3; the match to TRBD2 covers 8 bases. After removal of 6 bases from V and 6 bases from J, the junction contained 11 bases not matched to a gene. The CDR3 covers 15 residues. Germline loops: CDR1 SGHAT, CDR2 FQNNGV. The CDR3 bases are TGTGCCAGCAGTCGTAGCGGGATTGCGGACGATACGCAGTATTTT. Translating it yields CASSRSGIADDTQYF.

The table lists this clone with a few counts. This sequence joins TRBV2 and TRBJ2-6, with D uncertain. Germline assignment: CDR1 SNHLY and CDR2 FYNNEI. Trimming cost V 7 bases and J 2 bases, with 12 bases left between them. This CDR3 is 15 amino acids long. The CDR3 sequence is CASKELGTGANVLTF. The DNA of the CDR3 is TGTGCCAGCAAAGAGTTGGGGACTGGGGCCAACGTCCTGACTTTC.

The CDR3 here is CASSELGGGETQYF. As DNA, the CDR3 is TGTGCCAGCAGTGAATTAGGGGGCGGAGAGACCCAGTACTTC. The chain joins TRBV25-1 to TRBJ2-5; 7 bases agree with TRBD1. V shed 1 base and J 4 bases; nucleotides not matched to a gene: 3. CDR1 and CDR2 (germline): MGHDK, SYGVNS. This CDR3 has 14 amino acids.

The chain links TRBV5-1 to TRBJ2-7; TRBD2 aligns across 11 bases. The ends lost 4 bases at V and 5 bases at J; junction bases unmatched: 8. CDR3 length: 15 amino acids. Looked up from germline, CDR1 is SGHRS and CDR2 is YFSETQ. The CDR3 region is CASSVTSGGLHEQYF. The CDR3 coding sequence is TGCGCCAGCAGCGTTACTAGCGGGGGACTTCACGAGCAGTACTTC. The whole variable domain, filled in from reference TRBV5-1 and TRBJ2-7, reads KAGVTQTPRYLIKTRGQQVTLSCSPISGHRSVSWYQQTPGQGLQFLFEYFSETQRNKGNFPGRFSGRQFSNSRSEMNVSTLELGDSALYLCASSVTSGGLHEQYFGPGTRLTVT.

V gene TRBV4-1 combines with J gene TRBJ1-5; tentative D call: TRBD1 (5 bases). V was clipped by 2 bases and J by 3 bases, with 17 bases between them. The germline gives CDR1 MGHRA, CDR2 YSYEKL. This CDR3 contains 17 residues. In nucleotides, the CDR3 is TGCGCCAGCAGCCAACCGCCCCAGGGTAACCACAATCAGCCCCAGCATTTT. This translates into CASSQPPQGNHNQPQHF.

This chain links TRBV28 with TRBJ2-3, with unresolved D. Germline CDR1 reads MDHEN; CDR2 reads SYDVKM. The CDR3 is made up of 14 amino acids. Between the trimmed V and J ends, which lost 6 bases and 1 base, there was a span of 11 bases. The CDR3 is CASRSSAGTDTQYF. Here the CDR3 DNA reads TGTGCCAGCAGATCCTCCGCTGGCACAGATACGCAGTATTTT.

The rearrangement uses TRBV6-1 and TRBJ1-2; unclear D gene. Trimming removed 0 bases at V and 3 bases at J, with 5 bases between. The CDR3 covers 13 residues. Per the germline V gene, CDR1 is MNHNS and CDR2 is SASEGT. CDR3 DNA: TGTGCCAGCAGTGAAGCCTGGGACTATGGCTACACCTTC. Translation gives CASSEAWDYGYTF.

This chain connects TRBV2 to TRBJ2-4, with D perhaps TRBD1 or TRBD2 (7 bases each). Germline CDR1 is SNHLY and CDR2 is FYNNEI. Trimming left V 5 bases short and J 8 bases short, with 22 bases between. This CDR3 comprises 16 residues. As DNA, the CDR3 is TGTGCCAGCAGTATAAGGGGGGGACAGTCTAGCGACATTCAGTACTTC. It specifies CASSIRGGQSSDIQYF. Variable domain in full (rest from reference TRBV2 and TRBJ2-4): EPEVTQTPSHQVTQMGQEVILRCVPISNHLYFYWYRQILGQKVEFLVSFYNNEISEKSEIFDDQFSVERPDGSNFTLKIRSTKLEDSAMYFCASSIRGGQSSDIQYFGAGTRLSVL.

The chain is built from TRBV5-1 and TRBJ1-4, with D perhaps matching TRBD1 (6 bases). CDR3 length equals 15 residues. From germline, CDR1 is SGHRS and CDR2 YFSETQ. V shed 2 bases and J shed 5 bases, with 13 bases lying between them. The CDR3 sequence is CASSFGGQGNEKLFF. Written as DNA, the CDR3 is TGCGCCAGCAGCTTCGGGGGCCAAGGGAATGAAAAACTGTTTTTT.

The chain carries TRBV6-5 and TRBJ2-3; weak D call: TRBD1 (6 bases). The CDR3 runs 15 residues. V lost 4 bases, J lost 4 bases, and 15 bases lay in between. The germline V gene has CDR1 MNHEY and CDR2 SVGAGI. CDR3: CASSSSTRQADTQYF. In nucleotides, the CDR3 is TGTGCCAGCAGTTCCTCAACTAGACAGGCAGATACGCAGTATTTT.

This chain joins TRBV5-6 and TRBJ2-7, with 10 bases fitting TRBD2. CDR3 length: 19 residues. Germline V CDR1 and CDR2: SGHDT, YYEEEE. The V segment lost 1 base and the J segment 4 bases; nucleotides outside the gene matches: 17. CDR3 protein: CASSLTSGEAEPMVYEQYF. The CDR3 region has the DNA TGTGCCAGCAGCTTGACTAGCGGGGAGGCCGAACCGATGGTTTACGAGCAGTACTTC. The variable domain in full, with the rest retrieved from reference TRBV5-6 and TRBJ2-7, is DAGVTQSPTHLIKTRGQQVTLRCSPKSGHDTVSWYQQALGQGPQFIFQYYEEEERQRGNFPDRFSGHQFPNYSSELNVNALLLGDSALYLCASSLTSGEAEPMVYEQYFGPGTRLTVT.

This rearrangement joins TRBV19 to TRBJ2-5; a weak D match, TRBD2 (6 bases). The CDR3 is 13 amino acids. The V end was cut by 6 bases, the J end by 1 base, with 9 bases between. Per the germline V gene, CDR1 is LNHDA and CDR2 is SQIVND (reference sequence). The CDR3 DNA reads TGTGCCAGTAGGGGACTTCCCCAAGAGACCCAGTACTTC. Its protein is CASRGLPQETQYF.

A single count supports this clone. The chain links TRBV6-1 to TRBJ2-7; D is ambiguous. Germline V lookup: CDR1 MNHNS, CDR2 SASEGT. V lost 3 bases to trimming and J lost 7 bases, with 13 bases between them. The CDR3 contains 13 residues. This chain's CDR3 is CASSEKQRTEQYF. The CDR3 coding sequence is TGTGCCAGCAGTGAGAAACAGAGAACTGAGCAGTACTTC.